These 22 T cell receptor beta chains were all obtained from the same sample, sequenced in a study of T cell changes during pregnancy in multiple sclerosis. Assay: immunoSEQ multiplex PCR; the TCRdb copy retains only in-frame clones and omits some. The table has about 41,000 clones, roughly 87% seen once. Material: CD4+ T cells from peripheral blood mononuclear cells, obtained in the first trimester of pregnancy. These receptors were taken from a female donor with multiple sclerosis, enrolled in a pregnancy study.

This chain joins TRBV6-6 and TRBJ2-2; no clear D gene. This CDR3 is 13 amino acids long. Trimming shortened V by 1 base and J by 6 bases, and 6 bases separated the two germline ends. Looked up from germline, CDR1 is MNHNY and CDR2 is SVGAGI (reference sequence). This CDR3 reads CASSYFSAGELFF. CDR3 sequence (DNA): TGTGCCAGCAGTTACTTTAGTGCCGGGGAGCTGTTTTTT.

The chain is built from TRBV5-4 and TRBJ2-3; 7 bases line up with TRBD2. Germline CDR1 reads SGHNT; CDR2 reads YYREEE (reference sequence). This CDR3 contains 15 residues. The trim removed 0 bases at V and 5 bases at J, leaving 6 bases unmatched. The CDR3 DNA follows: TGTGCCAGCAGCTTGGGGGGGACTATACAAGATACGCAGTATTTT. Encoded protein: CASSLGGTIQDTQYF.

In DNA form, the CDR3 reads TGTGCCAGCAGTTCGACAGGGCCGAATCAGCCCCAGCATTTT. Encoded protein: CASSSTGPNQPQHF. The chain joins TRBV27 to TRBJ1-5; 7 bases map to TRBD1. Germline values: CDR1 MNHEY, CDR2 SMNVEV (reference sequence). The CDR3 spans 14 residues. Trimming at V came to 4 bases and at J to 4 bases, leaving 4 bases not matched to a gene.

The gene calls are TRBV11-2 and TRBJ2-7, with TRBD1 identical over 8 bases. Losses at the gene ends were 4 bases for V and 5 bases for J; bases not matched to a gene: 10. There are 15 residues in the CDR3. Germline V gene data show CDR1 as SGHAT and CDR2 as FQNNGV. The CDR3 bases are TGTGCCAGCAGCTCGAGAACACAGGGGGAACACGAGCAGTACTTC. The encoded protein is CASSSRTQGEHEQYF.

This chain links TRBV2 with TRBJ2-1, with TRBD1 matching over 7 bases. Trimming at V came to 7 bases and at J to 8 bases, leaving 8 bases not matched to a gene. Germline CDR1 and CDR2: SNHLY and FYNNEI. This CDR3 region has 13 residues. The DNA of the CDR3 is TGTGCCAGCAAACCGACAGGGCAGGATGAGCAGTTCTTC. This sequence encodes CASKPTGQDEQFF.

The rearrangement joins TRBV11-1 to TRBJ2-1; TRBD2 agrees at 10 bases. From germline, CDR1 is SGHAT and CDR2 FQDESV (reference sequence). This CDR3 contains 15 residues. The J segment lost 4 bases and the V segment lost 4 bases, leaving 4 bases of the junction unmatched. CDR3 in amino acids: CASSSISGRYNEQFF. For the CDR3, the DNA is TGTGCCAGCAGCTCCATTAGCGGGAGGTACAATGAGCAGTTCTTC.

V usage is TRBV6-1 and J usage is TRBJ2-1, with D perhaps TRBD2 (5 bases). In germline, CDR1 is MNHNS, CDR2 SASEGT. The CDR3 has 20 amino acids. Trimming removed 0 bases from V and 7 bases from J, with 28 bases in between. CDR3 sequence (DNA): TGTGCCAGCAGTGAAGCGCTTCCCCGCTGGACGGGATCGGGTAAAAATGAGCAGTTCTTC. Its protein product is CASSEALPRWTGSGKNEQFF.

The rearrangement joins TRBV2 to TRBJ2-3; 9 nucleotides match TRBD1. This CDR3 spans 15 amino acids. CDR1 is SNHLY, CDR2 FYNNEI, per germline. J was trimmed by 1 base and V by 6 bases; bases with no gene match: 5. The CDR3 sequence is CASSTDRGGTDTQYF. The CDR3 DNA reads TGTGCCAGCAGCACGGACAGGGGTGGCACAGATACGCAGTATTTT.

This chain uses TRBV9 with TRBJ2-3; D is unclear. Trimming removed 0 bases from V and 0 bases from J, with 8 bases in between. Per the germline V gene, CDR1 is SGDLS and CDR2 is YYNGEE. The CDR3 length is 15 residues. The CDR3 DNA reads TGTGCCAGCAGCGTAGCTGTCTCTAGCACAGATACGCAGTATTTT. Its translation: CASSVAVSSTDTQYF.

The chain has TRBV6-1 and TRBJ2-2; 11 nucleotides align to TRBD2. V was pared by 6 bases and J by 7 bases, with 7 bases of the junction left unmatched. This CDR3 region has 15 residues. Germline V gives CDR1 MNHNS, CDR2 SASEGT. The CDR3 bases are TGTGCCAGCAGGGTAGCGGGAGGGCCGTTCGGGGAGCTGTTTTTT. It codes for CASRVAGGPFGELFF.

The V call is TRBV2, the J call TRBJ2-2, with 8 bases fitting TRBD2. Unmatched junction bases numbered 10, after V lost 7 bases and J lost 6 bases. Germline CDR1 SNHLY, CDR2 FYNNEI. This CDR3 has 15 amino acids. The CDR3 loop is CASKFSAGESGELFF. The CDR3 nucleotides read TGTGCCAGCAAGTTTTCAGCGGGAGAGTCCGGGGAGCTGTTTTTT.

The rearrangement uses TRBV20-1 and TRBJ1-2; D not resolved. This CDR3 region has 10 residues. The V gene's germline CDR1 is DFQATT and CDR2 SNEGSKA (reference sequence). Between the trimmed V and J ends, which lost 3 bases and 5 bases, there was a span of 4 bases. The CDR3 loop reads CSASQYGYTF. DNA for the CDR3: TGCAGTGCTAGCCAGTATGGCTACACCTTC.

V and J are TRBV4-1 and TRBJ2-1, with 8 bases identical to TRBD2. V shed 2 bases, J shed 10 bases, and the junction held 16 bases outside the gene matches. Germline V gives CDR1 MGHRA, CDR2 YSYEKL. This CDR3 has 17 residues. CDR3 region: CASSQPRVGRAGKEQFF. CDR3 DNA sequence: TGCGCCAGCAGCCAACCCAGGGTCGGGAGGGCCGGGAAGGAGCAGTTCTTC.

This clone was recorded a few times. This CDR3 is CSVTGTGIVNEQFF. As DNA, the CDR3 is TGCAGCGTTACCGGGACAGGCATCGTCAATGAGCAGTTCTTC. V usage is TRBV29-1 and J usage is TRBJ2-1; 8 nucleotides align to TRBD1. Per germline, CDR1 SQVTM and CDR2 ANQGSEA. The ends lost 5 bases at V and 6 bases at J; junction bases unmatched: 9. The CDR3 sequence is 14 residues long.

This chain joins TRBV7-2 and TRBJ2-1; 11 bases map to TRBD2. The CDR3 sequence is 15 residues long. Per germline, CDR1 SGHTA and CDR2 FQGNSA. V dropped 5 bases and J dropped 10; count of bases not matched to a gene: 10. DNA of the CDR3: TGTGCCAGCAGCGGCTCCCTAGCGGGAGGCTGGGAGCAGTTCTTC. As protein: CASSGSLAGGWEQFF. The variable domain in full, completed from reference TRBV7-2 and TRBJ2-1, reads GAGVSQSPSNKVTEKGKDVELRCDPISGHTALYWYRQSLGQGLEFLIYFQGNSAPDKSGLPSDRFSAERTGGSVSTLTIQRTQQEDSAVYLCASSGSLAGGWEQFFGPGTRLTVL.

This clone was seen once. The rearrangement links TRBV23-1 to TRBJ2-2; 7 nucleotides line up with TRBD1. TRBV23-1 qualifies as an ORF whose function is uncertain. This CDR3 region has 18 residues. The V and J ends lost 7 bases and 4 bases, in that order; junction bases with no gene match: 18. This CDR3 is CASIFPAIQGKFTGELFF. The CDR3 DNA reads as TGCGCCAGCATATTCCCGGCAATACAGGGGAAGTTCACCGGGGAGCTGTTTTTT.

The gene calls are TRBV6-5 and TRBJ1-1; 9 bases are a match to TRBD1. This CDR3 has 12 amino acids. CDR1 and CDR2 from the germline V gene are MNHEY and SVGAGI. J gave up 12 bases and V 6 bases, and 8 bases lay outside the gene matches. The CDR3 DNA reads as TGTGCCAGCAGCCCTGGACAGGGGCAAACTTTCTTT. This translates into CASSPGQGQTFF.

This chain links TRBV14 with TRBJ1-1; 11 bases map to TRBD1. The germline V gene has CDR1 SGHDN and CDR2 FVKESK. Trimming took 4 bases from V and 4 from J; bases not matched to a gene: 8. There are 16 residues in the CDR3. The CDR3 is CASSRIGQGASTEAFF. DNA for the CDR3: TGTGCCAGCAGCCGGATTGGACAGGGGGCATCCACTGAAGCTTTCTTT.

The rearrangement joins TRBV5-1 to TRBJ1-1; TRBD1 is a possible D gene (6 bases). Germline CDR1 SGHRS, CDR2 YFSETQ. The germline V and J ends were trimmed by 1 base and 3 bases, with 16 bases remaining between them. There are 16 residues in the CDR3. The CDR3 sequence: CASSLRQGLRYTEAFF. The DNA of the CDR3 is TGCGCCAGCAGCTTGAGGCAGGGGCTACGGTACACTGAAGCTTTCTTT.

The chain employs TRBV19 and TRBJ1-4, with D tentatively TRBD1 (6 bases). CDR1 LNHDA and CDR2 SQIVND come from the germline V gene (reference sequence). The CDR3 contains 15 residues. V was pared by 3 bases and J by 0 bases, with 8 bases between. The CDR3 nucleotides are TGTGCCAGTAGTATCGAGGGGGCAACTAATGAAAAACTGTTTTTT. Protein product: CASSIEGATNEKLFF.

V is TRBV2 and J is TRBJ2-1; possible D gene TRBD2, 6 bases. V was shortened by 6 bases and J by 3 bases, with 15 bases between the two germline ends. The V gene's germline CDR1 is SNHLY and CDR2 FYNNEI. The CDR3 spans 15 residues. CDR3 DNA sequence: TGTGCCAGCAGGGACGGGACTGGAGACTACAATGAGCAGTTCTTC. It is translated as CASRDGTGDYNEQFF. Full variable domain (missing parts from reference TRBV2 and TRBJ2-1): EPEVTQTPSHQVTQMGQEVILRCVPISNHLYFYWYRQILGQKVEFLVSFYNNEISEKSEIFDDQFSVERPDGSNFTLKIRSTKLEDSAMYFCASRDGTGDYNEQFFGPGTRLTVL.

This clone has a handful of counts. CDR3 DNA: TGTGCCAGCAGCCAAGCCGGGTCCACGACGCAGTACTTC. Encoded protein: CASSQAGSTTQYF. The chain is built from TRBV14 and TRBJ2-7; D remains unclear. V was clipped by 1 base and J by 9 bases, with 13 bases between them. This CDR3 region has 13 residues. Germline assignment: CDR1 SGHDN and CDR2 FVKESK.